These T cell receptor beta chains were read from a single sample in a study of OX40 agonist ivuxolimab in advanced cancers. Sequencing was performed with immunoSEQ multiplex PCR; in TCRdb, only in-frame clones are kept and a portion is missing. The sample includes fewer than 65,000 clones, around 86% of them seen just once. The source material was CD4+ or CD8+ T cells sorted from blood, sampled in a trial of the OX40 agonist ivuxolimab. Receptors were obtained from an adult with an advanced solid tumor such as melanoma, head and neck, liver or kidney cancer. Both conserved end residues are part of each CDR3. Each record gives: J gene, D gene, V gene, clone size, CDR3 DNA, CDR3 protein. D genes are given only for firm matches. A clone size is listed for some rows: how often the clone was seen (once, few, many), or a class if it is expanded.

J: TRBJ2-1; D: TRBD2; V: TRBV5-5; size: -; DNA: TGTGCCAGCAGCCCCGGGGGGGCGGTTGACAATGAGCAGTTCTTC; CDR3: CASSPGGAVDNEQFF
J: TRBJ2-7; D: -; V: TRBV6-6; size: -; DNA: TGTGCCAGCAGTTACTCGATGGGCTACGAGCAGTACTTC; CDR3: CASSYSMGYEQYF
J: TRBJ2-2; D: -; V: TRBV5-1; size: -; DNA: TGCGCCAGCAGCTTGGTGCCGGGAGCGAACACCGGGGAGCTGTTTTTT; CDR3: CASSLVPGANTGELFF
J: TRBJ2-1; D: TRBD1; V: TRBV27; size: -; DNA: TGTGCCAGCAGTCACCGGACAGGGGGCTCCGCGCTTGAGCAGTTCTTC; CDR3: CASSHRTGGSALEQFF
J: TRBJ2-1; D: -; V: TRBV13; size: few; DNA: TGTGCCAGCAGCTTCTGGGATGAGCAGTTCTTC; CDR3: CASSFWDEQFF
J: TRBJ1-2; D: TRBD1; V: TRBV6-5; size: -; DNA: TGTGCCAGCAGGGTTGGACAGGGGATCTATGGCTACACCTTC; CDR3: CASRVGQGIYGYTF
J: TRBJ1-1; D: -; V: TRBV5-1; size: -; DNA: TGCGCCAGCAGCCCCCTGCTCGGGGGGCCTGACACTGAAGCTTTCTTT; CDR3: CASSPLLGGPDTEAFF
J: TRBJ2-5; D: -; V: TRBV11-2; size: -; DNA: TGTGCCAGCAGCTTAGGGGGGGCACAAGAGACCCAGTACTTC; CDR3: CASSLGGAQETQYF
J: TRBJ1-1; D: -; V: TRBV19; size: -; DNA: TGTGCCAGTAGTCAACAGGGAGCCACCGAAGCTTTCTTT; CDR3: CASSQQGATEAFF
J: TRBJ2-2; D: TRBD1; V: TRBV19; size: few; DNA: TGTGCCAGTGGGACCGGGACAGGCAACACCGGGGAGCTGTTTTTT; CDR3: CASGTGTGNTGELFF
J: TRBJ1-5; D: -; V: TRBV19; size: -; DNA: TGTGCCAGTAGGTTACAGGGAGGGGAGCCCCAGCATTTT; CDR3: CASRLQGGEPQHF
J: TRBJ2-7; D: TRBD1; V: TRBV6-1; size: -; DNA: TGTGCCAGCAGTGAGATGGGGACAGGACTATACGAGCAGTACTTC; CDR3: CASSEMGTGLYEQYF
J: TRBJ1-3; D: -; V: TRBV5-3; size: -; DNA: TGTGCCAGAAGCTTCCGGGATGCTTTCGGCTCTGGAAACACCATATATTTT; CDR3: CARSFRDAFGSGNTIYF
J: TRBJ1-1; D: TRBD1; V: TRBV6-5; size: -; DNA: TGTGCCAGCAGGGGACAGGGGGCGGGGGACACTGAAGCTTTCTTT; CDR3: CASRGQGAGDTEAFF
J: TRBJ2-3; D: -; V: TRBV30; size: -; DNA: TGTGTCTGGAGTGTGACGGGAGATACGCAGTATTTT; CDR3: CVWSVTGDTQYF
J: TRBJ1-1; D: -; V: TRBV27; size: -; DNA: TGTGCCAGCAAACGGCAGGGAAGCCCTGAAGCTTTCTTT; CDR3: CASKRQGSPEAFF
J: TRBJ1-1; D: TRBD1; V: TRBV5-1; size: -; DNA: TGCGCCAGCAGCTCGCAGACAGGGGCTACGAACACTGAAGCTTTCTTT; CDR3: CASSSQTGATNTEAFF
J: TRBJ1-1; D: TRBD1; V: TRBV27; size: -; DNA: TGTGCCAGCAGATTCATACTCGGACAGGGTATGAACACTGAAGCTTTCTTT; CDR3: CASRFILGQGMNTEAFF
J: TRBJ2-5; D: TRBD2; V: TRBV6-1; size: once; DNA: TGTGCCAGCAGTGCCATACTAGCGGGAGGACAAGAGACCCAGTACTTC; CDR3: CASSAILAGGQETQYF
J: TRBJ2-7; D: -; V: TRBV20-1; size: -; DNA: TGCAGTGCCGGACATAACTACGAGCAGTACTTC; CDR3: CSAGHNYEQYF
J: TRBJ2-4; D: -; V: TRBV7-2; size: few; DNA: TGTGCCAGCAGCTCCAGGGCGGGCATTCAGTACTTC; CDR3: CASSSRAGIQYF
J: TRBJ2-2; D: -; V: TRBV7-9; size: -; DNA: TGTGCCAGCAGCAAGGAGGGCGCGGCCGGGGAGCTGTTTTTT; CDR3: CASSKEGAAGELFF
J: TRBJ1-4; D: -; V: TRBV7-8; size: once; DNA: TGTGCCAGCCGCTCGGGTGAAAAACTGTTTTTT; CDR3: CASRSGEKLFF
J: TRBJ1-5; D: TRBD1; V: TRBV11-2; size: -; DNA: TGTGCCAGCAGCTACGGACAGGGCAATCAGCCCCAGCATTTT; CDR3: CASSYGQGNQPQHF
J: TRBJ1-2; D: -; V: TRBV6-1; size: -; DNA: TGTGCCAGCAGTGTATCAGGTGTTAACTATGGCTACACCTTC; CDR3: CASSVSGVNYGYTF
J: TRBJ2-5; D: -; V: TRBV6-1; size: -; DNA: TGTGCCAGCACAGAACTAGGTCGAGAAGAGACCCAGTACTTC; CDR3: CASTELGREETQYF
J: TRBJ2-6; D: -; V: TRBV5-1; size: once; DNA: TGCGCCAGCAGACTAACAGGGCCAGCGTCTGGGGCCAACGTCCTGACTTTC; CDR3: CASRLTGPASGANVLTF
J: TRBJ2-7; D: -; V: TRBV10-3; size: -; DNA: TGTGCCATCAGTGAGTCGAGACTCCTGGGATCCTACGAGCAGTACTTC; CDR3: CAISESRLLGSYEQYF
J: TRBJ1-5; D: -; V: TRBV6-1; size: -; DNA: TGTGCCAGCAGTGAAATTTTTGGCCTAATGTCTAGCAATCAGCCCCAGCATTTT; CDR3: CASSEIFGLMSSNQPQHF
J: TRBJ2-5; D: TRBD2; V: TRBV7-9; size: once; DNA: TGTGCCAGCAGCTTAGAATGGGGGGGTATAAAGACCCAGTACTTC; CDR3: CASSLEWGGIKTQYF
J: TRBJ2-1; D: -; V: TRBV5-1; size: -; DNA: TGCGCCAGCAGCCTTATGGACCGCAGCAATGAGCAGTTCTTC; CDR3: CASSLMDRSNEQFF
J: TRBJ1-2; D: -; V: TRBV29-1; size: once; DNA: TGCAGCGTCGGACCCGAGGGTGGGGGCTACACCTTC; CDR3: CSVGPEGGGYTF
J: TRBJ1-2; D: -; V: TRBV7-9; size: -; DNA: TGTGCCAGCAGCTTTTTGACAGGTTCCTATGGCTACACCTTC; CDR3: CASSFLTGSYGYTF
J: TRBJ2-1; D: TRBD1; V: TRBV6-5; size: -; DNA: TGTGCCAGCAGCCGACAGGGGACTCGAAGGAATGAGCAGTTCTTC; CDR3: CASSRQGTRRNEQFF
J: TRBJ2-7; D: TRBD1; V: TRBV19; size: -; DNA: TGTGCCAGTAGTATAGCAGGGACAGGAAACTACGAGCAGTACTTC; CDR3: CASSIAGTGNYEQYF
J: TRBJ2-3; D: -; V: TRBV4-2; size: once; DNA: TGTGCCAGCAGCCAAGATGCCTTCACCAGCAGCACAGATACGCAGTATTTT; CDR3: CASSQDAFTSSTDTQYF
J: TRBJ2-5; D: -; V: TRBV5-1; size: -; DNA: TGCGCCAGCAGCGACGACCTCGAGACCCAGTACTTC; CDR3: CASSDDLETQYF
J: TRBJ2-7; D: -; V: TRBV6-5; size: -; DNA: TGTGCCAGCTCCCGGGCGGGTCAATACGAGCAGTACTTC; CDR3: CASSRAGQYEQYF
J: TRBJ2-3; D: TRBD2; V: TRBV25-1; size: -; DNA: TGTGCCAGCAGTGAGGGACTAGCGGGAGGCGGGGATACGCAGTATTTT; CDR3: CASSEGLAGGGDTQYF
J: TRBJ2-3; D: -; V: TRBV7-3; size: -; DNA: TGTGCCAGCAGTCATGACCGATACACAGATACGCAGTATTTT; CDR3: CASSHDRYTDTQYF
J: TRBJ2-7; D: -; V: TRBV7-2; size: -; DNA: TGTGCCAGCAGCCCCGGGACGGCGCGCGAGCAGTACTTC; CDR3: CASSPGTAREQYF
J: TRBJ2-7; D: TRBD2; V: TRBV6-5; size: few; DNA: TGTGCCAGCAGGGCGACTAGCGCTGGATACGAGCAGTACTTC; CDR3: CASRATSAGYEQYF
J: TRBJ2-7; D: TRBD2; V: TRBV6-5; size: -; DNA: TGTGCCAGCAGGGACATAGCGGGAGGCTCCTACGAGCAGTACTTC; CDR3: CASRDIAGGSYEQYF
J: TRBJ1-1; D: -; V: TRBV27; size: -; DNA: TGTGCCAGCAGTTCCTCCCAGGGAGGAGGTACTGAAGCTTTCTTT; CDR3: CASSSSQGGGTEAFF
J: TRBJ1-2; D: -; V: TRBV28; size: -; DNA: TGTGCCACCCGACCCCTATGGGGCTACACCTTC; CDR3: CATRPLWGYTF
J: TRBJ2-7; D: -; V: TRBV2; size: -; DNA: TGTGCCAGCAGTGAACAGCTTTCCGAGCAGTACTTC; CDR3: CASSEQLSEQYF
J: TRBJ2-2; D: -; V: TRBV5-8; size: few; DNA: TGTGCCAGCAGAAGGGGTAGTGGCAGGGGCCACACCGGGGAGCTGTTTTTT; CDR3: CASRRGSGRGHTGELFF